The 15 T cell receptor beta chains below come from one sample, sequenced in a study of blood T cells in healthy people across ages. Together with a sample-barcoded 5' primer, a J-beta primer mix was included in a second PCR lasting about 6 to 11 cycles. TCRdb processed the 5' RACE reads anew with MiXCR; each CDR3 protein has one entry. The table includes hundreds of thousands of distinct CDR3 sequences, about half detected once. The sequenced sample was blood. All receptors come from a woman in her sixties or seventies in good health.

This rearrangement joins TRBV6-1 to TRBJ2-2, with D possibly TRBD1 on 6 matching bases. Per the germline V gene, CDR1 is MNHNS and CDR2 is SASEGT. This CDR3 contains 17 residues. The V gene lost 3 bases and the J gene lost 0 bases, with 14 bases spanning the gap. The CDR3 reads CASSETGRGANTGELFF. The CDR3 DNA follows: TGTGCCAGCAGTGAGACCGGCAGGGGCGCGAACACCGGGGAGCTGTTTTTT.

This sequence joins TRBV12-3 or TRBV12-4 and TRBJ2-5; 8 bases align to TRBD2. The tail of the sequence fits TRBJ2-1 better, so the J call may be wrong. This CDR3 has 15 amino acids. The CDR3 bases are TGTGCCAGCAGTACAGGCGGGAGGTACCAAGAGACCCAGTTCTTC. The encoded protein is CASSTGGRYQETQFF.

The chain has TRBV14 and TRBJ1-1, with D perhaps matching TRBD1 (5 bases). This CDR3 has 15 amino acids. CDR1 is SGHDN and CDR2 is FVKESK in the germline V gene. Trimming took off 4 bases at V and 0 bases at J, with 12 bases between the two ends. CDR3 residues: CASSRWGSMNTEAFF. The CDR3 DNA sequence: TGTGCCAGCAGCCGCTGGGGGTCCATGAACACTGAAGCTTTCTTT.

This clonotype was detected only a few times. CDR3 nucleotides: TGCAGTGCTATTGGTGCAGAAGACTACGAGCAGTACTTC. This codes for CSAIGAEDYEQYF. The chain carries TRBV20-1 and TRBJ2-7; D remains unclear. The length of the CDR3 is 13 residues. Germline values: CDR1 DFQATT, CDR2 SNEGSKA (reference sequence). V lost 4 bases, J lost 3 bases, and 13 bases lay in between.

There are a few counts of this clonotype. The chain carries TRBV18 and TRBJ2-5; D is possibly TRBD2 (5 bases). The CDR3 extends over 16 amino acids. Deletions cut 3 bases from V and 2 bases from J, with 16 bases between. Germline assignment: CDR1 KGHSH and CDR2 LQKENI. CDR3 sequence reads: CASSPSLGVIQETQYF. The CDR3 DNA reads TGTGCCAGCTCACCCTCCCTCGGGGTTATTCAAGAGACCCAGTACTTC.

This sequence joins TRBV7-3 and TRBJ2-1; a possible D gene is TRBD2 (6 bases). The CDR3 spans 16 residues. Germline V CDR1 and CDR2: SGHTA, FQGTGA. Trimming removed 1 base at V and 2 bases at J, with 12 bases between. CDR3 coding DNA: TGTGCCAGCAGCTTAATGGGCGGGAACCCCTACAATGAGCAGTTCTTC. Encoded protein: CASSLMGGNPYNEQFF.

The chain carries TRBV5-1 and TRBJ2-7, with unresolved D. V shed 0 bases and J shed 9 bases, with 16 bases lying between them. Germline loops: CDR1 SGHRS, CDR2 YFSETQ. CDR3 length: 14 residues. CDR3 DNA: TGCGCCAGCAGCTTGGCCCTAGGAGAAAACCCGCAGTACTTC. This gives the protein CASSLALGENPQYF.

The chain is built from TRBV3-1 and TRBJ1-1; D is unclear. The germline V gene encodes CDR1 LGHDT and CDR2 YNNKEL (reference sequence). V lost 3 bases to trimming and J lost 4 bases, with 9 bases between them. The CDR3 extends over 13 amino acids. CDR3 region: CASSQGMGTEAFF. The CDR3 nucleotides are TGTGCCAGCAGCCAGGGGATGGGCACTGAAGCTTTCTTT. Variable domain in full (rest from reference TRBV3-1 and TRBJ1-1): DTAVSQTPKYLVTQMGNDKSIKCEQNLGHDTMYWYKQDSKKFLKIMFSYNNKELIINETVPNRFSPKSPDKAHLNLHINSLELGDSAVYFCASSQGMGTEAFFGQGTRLTVV.

This clonotype occurred a few times. This chain joins TRBV4-3 and TRBJ2-5; weak D call: TRBD1 (6 bases). Trimming took off 0 bases at V and 4 bases at J, with 12 bases between the two ends. The CDR3 consists of 15 residues. Germline values: CDR1 LGHNA, CDR2 YSLEER. The CDR3 DNA reads TGCGCCAGCAGCCAAGATAATAGAGGGGGAGAGACCCAGTACTTC. Translated: CASSQDNRGGETQYF.

This clonotype was recorded a few times. V is TRBV4-3 and J is TRBJ2-7; D is possibly TRBD1 or TRBD2 (5 bases each). The V and J ends lost 3 bases and 0 bases respectively, with 12 bases between them. The CDR3 has 15 amino acids. Germline lookup yields CDR1 LGHNA and CDR2 YSLEER. The CDR3 spells CASSHSRDPSYEQYF. CDR3 coding DNA: TGCGCCAGCAGCCATAGCCGGGACCCCTCCTACGAGCAGTACTTC.

The chain uses TRBV2 and TRBJ2-1; the D is unclear. With 7 bases removed from V and 3 bases from J, the gap between germline ends came to 10 bases. Per the germline V gene, CDR1 is SNHLY and CDR2 is FYNNEI. The CDR3 is made up of 13 amino acids. CDR3 in DNA: TGTGCCAGCAAGGAGAGAAACTACAATGAGCAGTTCTTC. This sequence encodes CASKERNYNEQFF. The variable domain in full, completed from reference TRBV2 and TRBJ2-1, reads EPEVTQTPSHQVTQMGQEVILRCVPISNHLYFYWYRQILGQKVEFLVSFYNNEISEKSEIFDDQFSVERPDGSNFTLKIRSTKLEDSAMYFCASKERNYNEQFFGPGTRLTVL.

V usage is TRBV29-1 and J usage is TRBJ1-1; the D gene is possibly TRBD1 (5 bases). Germline V CDR1 and CDR2: SQVTM, ANQGSEA. This CDR3 comprises 12 residues. V was pared by 7 bases and J by 8 bases, with 17 bases between. The CDR3 sequence is CSGGVGACEAFF. In DNA form, the CDR3 reads TGCAGCGGGGGGGTCGGGGCTTGCGAAGCTTTCTTT.

The chain joins TRBV30 to TRBJ1-2, with a weak D call TRBD1 (5 bases). CDR1 is GTSNPN, CDR2 SVGIG, per germline (reference sequence). CDR3 length: 13 amino acids. With 3 bases removed from V and 3 bases from J, the gap between germline ends came to 11 bases. The CDR3 DNA is TGTGCCTGGAGGGGGGGACGGTACTATGGCTACACCTTC. Translation gives CAWRGGRYYGYTF.

J is TRBJ2-5 and V is TRBV25-1, with no clear D. The closer fit of TRBJ2-7 to the DNA end suggests the J call may be wrong. Germline V gene lookup returns CDR1 MGHDK and CDR2 SYGVNS. The CDR3 loop spans 15 amino acids. The CDR3 is CASSVRTLYTYEQYF. For the CDR3, the DNA is TGTGCCAGCAGTGTACGAACCCTGTACACCTACGAGCAGTACTTC.

This rearrangement joins TRBV5-4 to TRBJ2-3; 8 bases map to TRBD2. There are 17 residues in the CDR3. After removal of 4 bases from V and 2 bases from J, the junction contained 12 bases not matched to a gene. Germline values: CDR1 SGHNT, CDR2 YYREEE (reference sequence). CDR3 protein: CASSPGPTSGNTDTQYF. The CDR3 region has the DNA TGTGCCAGCAGCCCAGGCCCAACTAGCGGTAACACAGATACGCAGTATTTT. The variable domain in full, completed from reference TRBV5-4 and TRBJ2-3, reads ETGVTQSPTHLIKTRGQQVTLRCSSQSGHNTVSWYQQALGQGPQFIFQYYREEENGRGNFPPRFSGLQFPNYSSELNVNALELDDSALYLCASSPGPTSGNTDTQYFGPGTRLTVL.